Below, 21 T cell receptor beta chains from the same sample are listed, as sequenced in a study of blood T cell repertoires in COVID-19. Using immunoSEQ multiplex PCR, the repertoire was profiled, and TCRdb retains in-frame clones only, with some absent. The sample contains more than 300,000 clones, about four fifths of which appear only once. Sequencing was carried out using peripheral blood. All receptors derive from a woman aged 45 to 65 with acute or convalescent COVID-19.

The V gene is TRBV7-2, the J gene TRBJ1-1; TRBD1 is a possible D gene (5 bases). CDR1 and CDR2 from the germline V gene are SGHTA and FQGNSA. The V end was cut by 1 base, the J end by 4 bases, with 13 bases between. This CDR3 is built from 15 residues. As DNA, the CDR3 is TGTGCCAGCAGCTTAGGTCGGGGGTGGAGCACTGAAGCTTTCTTT. Translation gives CASSLGRGWSTEAFF.

The chain links TRBV19 to TRBJ2-5, with a tentative D call TRBD1 (6 bases). CDR3 length equals 14 residues. The V end lost 3 bases, the J end lost 4 bases, and 12 bases lay between the germline ends. CDR1 LNHDA and CDR2 SQIVND come from the germline V gene (reference sequence). The CDR3 DNA reads TGTGCCAGTAGTATCACTCTCAGGGGAGAGACCCAGTACTTC. Encoded protein: CASSITLRGETQYF.

This chain links TRBV5-4 with TRBJ2-2; D is possibly TRBD2 (5 bases). Trimming took 1 base from V and 1 from J, leaving 8 bases between them. The CDR3 is 15 residues long. The V gene's germline CDR1 is SGHNT and CDR2 YYREEE (reference sequence). The CDR3 bases are TGTGCCAGCAGCTTGAACGGGGTGAACACCGGGGAGCTGTTTTTT. This gives the protein CASSLNGVNTGELFF. Combining the CDR3 with reference TRBV5-4 and TRBJ2-2 gives the whole variable domain ETGVTQSPTHLIKTRGQQVTLRCSSQSGHNTVSWYQQALGQGPQFIFQYYREEENGRGNFPPRFSGLQFPNYSSELNVNALELDDSALYLCASSLNGVNTGELFFGEGSRLTVL.

The rearrangement joins TRBV5-5 to TRBJ1-3; unclear D gene. Trimming shortened V by 1 base and J by 8 bases, and 13 bases separated the two germline ends. The CDR3 length is 14 residues. Looked up from germline, CDR1 is SGHKS and CDR2 is YYEKEE (reference sequence). The CDR3 loop is CASSLSSLLDTIYF. DNA of the CDR3: TGTGCCAGCAGCTTGAGTAGTCTCCTGGACACCATATATTTT.

The V and J genes are TRBV5-1 and TRBJ2-7, with no clear D. The germline CDR1 and CDR2 sequences are SGHRS and YFSETQ. The CDR3 has 14 amino acids. Trimming removed 2 bases at V and 5 bases at J, with 14 bases between. Here the CDR3 reads CASSFNLFSDEQYV. DNA of the CDR3: TGCGCCAGCAGCTTCAATCTTTTCAGTGACGAGCAGTACGTC.

The genes are TRBV18 and TRBJ2-3; tentative D call: TRBD1 (5 bases). The CDR3 runs to 16 residues. The V gene's germline CDR1 is KGHSH and CDR2 LQKENI. Deletions cut 4 bases from V and 4 bases from J, with 18 bases between. In DNA, the CDR3 is TGTGCCAGCTCACTCGAAGGACCAAAAGGGGCAGATACGCAGTATTTT. Its translation is CASSLEGPKGADTQYF.

The V call is TRBV7-8, the J call TRBJ1-5, with 12 bases identical to TRBD1. Looked up from germline, CDR1 is SGHVS and CDR2 is FQNEAQ. The CDR3 length is 18 residues. Trimming cost V 2 bases and J 4 bases; bases outside gene matches: 9. This CDR3 reads CASSLLPGTGGTNQPQHF. The CDR3 DNA follows: TGTGCCAGCAGCTTACTCCCTGGGACAGGGGGCACTAATCAGCCCCAGCATTTT.

This chain joins TRBV12-5 and TRBJ1-5; D is possibly TRBD1 (5 bases). Per the germline V gene, CDR1 is LGHNT and CDR2 is FRNRAP. Trimming took 0 bases from V and 9 from J, leaving 9 bases between them. This CDR3 is 13 amino acids long. The CDR3 region has the DNA TGTGCTAGTGGTTTGGTACAGGACGGGCCCCAGCATTTT. This gives the protein CASGLVQDGPQHF. The full variable domain, with the rest looked up from reference TRBV12-5 and TRBJ1-5, is DARVTQTPRHKVTEMGQEVTMRCQPILGHNTVFWYRQTMMQGLELLAYFRNRAPLDDSGMPKDRFSAEMPDATLATLKIQPSEPRDSAVYFCASGLVQDGPQHFGDGTRLSIL.

The V gene is TRBV10-3, the J gene TRBJ1-3; D unclear. V gave up 8 bases and J gave up 4 bases, with 9 bases separating them. Looked up from germline, CDR1 is ENHRY and CDR2 is SYGVKD. The CDR3 totals 12 residues. CDR3 nucleotide sequence: TGTGCCATCTTGAGTGAGGGAAACACCATATATTTT. Protein sequence: CAILSEGNTIYF.

This clone has only one observation. This rearrangement joins TRBV15 to TRBJ2-7, with TRBD1 matching 8 bases. Germline V gene lookup returns CDR1 LNHNV and CDR2 YYDKDF (reference sequence). This CDR3 contains 14 residues. The V gene end was trimmed by 2 bases and the J gene end by 6 bases; junction bases not matched to a gene: 6. CDR3 in amino acids: CATSRQGARIEQYF. CDR3 DNA: TGTGCCACCAGCAGACAGGGGGCCCGGATCGAGCAGTACTTC.

The chain combines TRBV3-1 (or the pseudogene TRBV3-2) with TRBJ1-6; 8 nucleotides agree with TRBD1. CDR3 length: 17 amino acids. Germline CDR1 reads LGHDT; CDR2 reads YNNKEL (reference sequence). J was trimmed by 0 bases and V by 4 bases; bases with no gene match: 5. This CDR3 is CASSLTGGVSYNSPLHF. The DNA for the CDR3 is TGTGCCAGCAGCCTAACAGGGGGTGTCTCCTATAATTCACCCCTCCACTTT.

This clone was seen only once. This chain joins TRBV19 and TRBJ2-5; D is perhaps TRBD1 (6 bases). The CDR3 spans 14 residues. V was cut by 5 bases and J by 3 bases, with 13 bases left in between. Germline values: CDR1 LNHDA, CDR2 SQIVND (reference sequence). This chain's CDR3 is CASSAGTFEETQYF. CDR3 coding DNA: TGTGCCAGTAGTGCCGGGACATTTGAAGAGACCCAGTACTTC.

This clone was detected only a few times. CDR3 sequence reads: CASSEGLAVTDTQYF. CDR3 in DNA: TGTGCCAGCAGCGAGGGACTAGCGGTAACAGATACGCAGTATTTT. The chain uses TRBV5-4 and TRBJ2-3; TRBD2 agrees at 11 bases. CDR1 is SGHNT, CDR2 YYREEE, per germline (reference sequence). The CDR3 runs to 15 residues. With 4 bases clipped from V and 3 bases from J, the junction kept 4 bases outside the gene matches.

The chain is built from TRBV12-3 or TRBV12-4 and TRBJ1-5; D remains unclear. Between the trimmed V and J ends, which lost 4 bases and 7 bases, there was a span of 11 bases. CDR3 length: 13 amino acids. The CDR3 sequence: CASSSVSLQPQHF. The CDR3 bases are TGTGCCAGCAGTTCTGTTTCCCTACAGCCCCAGCATTTT.

The chain is built from TRBV27 and TRBJ1-4, with unresolved D. The CDR3 totals 15 residues. Trimming left V 8 bases short and J 7 bases short, with 20 bases between. The germline V gene has CDR1 MNHEY and CDR2 SMNVEV (reference sequence). The CDR3 DNA follows: TGTGCCAGCGGACTCGAATTCCCCTCGACTGAAAAACTGTTTTTT. It specifies CASGLEFPSTEKLFF.

V and J are TRBV29-1 and TRBJ1-5; 7 bases are a match to TRBD1. Losses at the gene ends were 4 bases for V and 6 bases for J; bases not matched to a gene: 3. Germline V gene data show CDR1 as SQVTM and CDR2 as ANQGSEA. The CDR3 loop spans 12 amino acids. The CDR3 loop is CSVGGGGQPQHF. DNA for the CDR3: TGCAGCGTTGGAGGGGGCGGTCAGCCCCAGCATTTT.

The CDR3 reads CASSLGGTSSNEQFF. DNA of the CDR3: TGCGCCAGCAGCTTGGGCGGGACTAGCTCCAATGAGCAGTTCTTC. This chain links TRBV5-1 with TRBJ2-1, with 9 bases that match TRBD2. The CDR3 covers 15 residues. Unmatched junction bases numbered 4, after V lost 0 bases and J lost 6 bases. CDR1 is SGHRS, CDR2 YFSETQ, per germline.

This clone was recorded only once. The chain carries TRBV5-1 and TRBJ1-1; TRBD1 matches 12 bases. Looked up from germline, CDR1 is SGHRS and CDR2 is YFSETQ. The length of the CDR3 is 15 residues. With 6 bases clipped from V and 5 bases from J, the junction kept 8 bases outside the gene matches. CDR3 sequence (DNA): TGCGCCAGCACCAGGGACAGGGGGCGACGAACTGAAGCTTTCTTT. Its protein product is CASTRDRGRRTEAFF.

The genes are TRBV7-2 and TRBJ1-5; tentative D call: TRBD1 (6 bases). The germline gives CDR1 SGHTA, CDR2 FQGNSA. The CDR3 has 14 residues. V dropped 6 bases and J dropped 3 bases, with 12 bases sitting between them. The CDR3 spells CASRPQGFNQPQHF. In nucleotides, the CDR3 is TGTGCCAGCAGACCACAGGGATTCAATCAGCCCCAGCATTTT. The full variable domain, its missing parts supplied by reference TRBV7-2 and TRBJ1-5, is GAGVSQSPSNKVTEKGKDVELRCDPISGHTALYWYRQSLGQGLEFLIYFQGNSAPDKSGLPSDRFSAERTGGSVSTLTIQRTQQEDSAVYLCASRPQGFNQPQHFGDGTRLSIL.

Only one count was recorded for this clone. This chain joins TRBV11-3 and TRBJ2-1; 10 positions match TRBD2. After removal of 6 bases from V and 8 bases from J, the junction contained 16 bases not matched to a gene. Germline lookup yields CDR1 SGHNT and CDR2 YENEEA. The CDR3 is made up of 17 amino acids. The CDR3 coding sequence is TGTGCCAGCAGTCCCGGACTAGCGGCAAACGGAATGGATGAGCAGTTCTTC. This gives the protein CASSPGLAANGMDEQFF.

Of note for this clone: The sample has other DNA sequences that encode this CDR3 too. The V gene is TRBV6-5, the J gene TRBJ1-3; D is undetermined. This CDR3 spans 13 amino acids. V shed 5 bases and J shed 0 bases, with 5 bases lying between them. Germline CDR1 MNHEY, CDR2 SVGAGI. CDR3 DNA: TGTGCCAGCAGTCCCTACTCTGGAAACACCATATATTTT. Translated, it gives CASSPYSGNTIYF.